This T cell receptor (beta chain) came from a study of post-analysis software for immune sequencing data. The study, taken as a whole, reports: Four to six TRBV segments were more frequent in patients than controls; TRBV5-6, TRBV5-1 and TRBV20-1 belonged to this group.

The length of the CDR3 is 14 residues. The V segment lost 8 bases and the J segment 4 bases; nucleotides outside the gene matches: 8. The V gene's germline CDR1 is MNHNS and CDR2 SASEGT. This clonotype has a handful of counts. Its specificity is not known. Unique-molecular-identifier-tagged TCR beta cDNA libraries were used. TCRdb re-called the PCR reads through MiXCR, storing one row per CDR3 protein. This repertoire shows more than 350,000 distinct CDR3 sequences, 30% to 45% found once; its top ten account for about 7.6%. The chain combines TRBV6-1 with TRBJ2-1; TRBD1 aligns across 7 bases. This clonotype was obtained from a girl aged 2 to 9 with multiple sclerosis. Sequenced input: blood. The CDR3 spells CASAMGQSYNEQFF. DNA of the CDR3: TGTGCCAGCGCCATGGGACAGTCTTACAATGAGCAGTTCTTC.